This TCR beta chain was captured in a study of blood T cell repertoires in COVID-19. Overall study context: Spain, Italy and the United States supplied samples that represented acute and convalescent COVID-19.

This CDR3 spans 15 amino acids. From germline, CDR1 is SGHVS and CDR2 FNYEAQ. Germline trimming cut 5 bases from V and 2 bases from J; bases unmatched to any gene: 5. In the source study's methods: Amplification of reference gene primers was used by the study to estimate nucleated cell counts. Only in-frame clones appear in the TCRdb table, and some are missing; sequencing was by immunoSEQ multiplex PCR. V and J calls and clone size come straight from that table; D and trimming were deduced from the DNA. Of 150,000 to 200,000 clones listed, roughly 80% are singletons. The sequence was obtained from a human donor in a cohort sampled during active COVID-19. Source material: peripheral blood. V and J are TRBV7-6 and TRBJ2-7, with 11 positions matching TRBD2. CDR3 in DNA: TGTGCCAGCAGCAACCGACTAGCGGGGACCTACGAGCAGTACTTC. It is translated as CASSNRLAGTYEQYF.